These 17 T cell receptor beta chains were all obtained from the same sample, sequenced in a study of Ad26.COV2.S vaccination and SARS-CoV-2 variants. Sequenced by immunoSEQ multiplex PCR; TCRdb stores in-frame clones only, minus some. Of about half a million clones listed, 80% to 90% are singletons. Described treatment: roughly 19 received Ad26.COV2.S at low or high dose, single or two shots; 5 received placebo; per-sample allocation not given. Collection of samples fell on day 63 after the first vaccine or placebo injection. This material consisted of peripheral blood, taken in a trial of Ad26.COV2.S vaccine versus placebo. The receptors come from a person between 18 and 59 years old who received the Ad26.COV2.S COVID-19 vaccine or a placebo.

The chain couples TRBV27 to TRBJ2-7; a weak D match, TRBD2 (7 bases). V lost 1 base and J lost 4, with 14 bases in between. The CDR3 extends over 15 amino acids. Germline lookup yields CDR1 MNHEY and CDR2 SMNVEV (reference sequence). CDR3 DNA: TGTGCCAGCAGTTTATTCGGGGGGCCAGGGTACGAGCAGTACTTC. This translates into CASSLFGGPGYEQYF.

The CDR3 bases are TGTGCCAGCAGTTCATTTGGCAATCAGCCCCAGCATTTT. Its protein product is CASSSFGNQPQHF. The rearrangement uses TRBV12-3 or TRBV12-4 and TRBJ1-5; D is uncertain. The CDR3 is made up of 13 amino acids. V was trimmed by 4 bases and J by 2 bases, leaving 6 bases between them.

The gene calls are TRBV19 and TRBJ1-2; D is perhaps TRBD1 (6 bases). V was trimmed by 4 bases and J by 2 bases, leaving 14 bases between them. Germline CDR1 and CDR2: LNHDA and SQIVND (reference sequence). CDR3 length equals 15 residues. CDR3 DNA sequence: TGTGCCAGTAGTAAACTACAGGGAACGAACTATGGCTACACCTTC. Translated, it gives CASSKLQGTNYGYTF.

The V call is TRBV5-1, the J call TRBJ2-3; TRBD2 agrees at 8 bases. The CDR3 has 15 residues. CDR1 is SGHRS and CDR2 is YFSETQ in the germline V gene. After removal of 4 bases from V and 10 bases from J, the junction contained 14 bases not matched to a gene. The CDR3 DNA reads as TGCGCCAGCAGCCTTCAAGCGGGAGCGACTGGGGCGCAGTATTTT. Its protein is CASSLQAGATGAQYF.

J is TRBJ2-3 and V is TRBV15, with D uncertain. Germline-derived CDR1 and CDR2 are LNHNV and YYDKDF (reference sequence). The length of the CDR3 is 12 residues. V shed 5 bases and J shed 0 bases, with 3 bases lying between them. The CDR3 DNA reads as TGTGCCACCAGCGGGAGCACAGATACGCAGTATTTT. It specifies CATSGSTDTQYF.

The V call is TRBV7-2, the J call TRBJ2-2, with D maybe TRBD2 (6 bases). The CDR3 has 17 amino acids. The germline V gene has CDR1 SGHTA and CDR2 FQGNSA. V was cut by 4 bases and J by 5 bases, with 20 bases left in between. In DNA form, the CDR3 reads TGTGCCAGCAGCTCGCTCCCCGAAGCGGGTCGTACCGGGGAGCTGTTTTTT. Its protein product is CASSSLPEAGRTGELFF.

This chain joins TRBV6-5 and TRBJ1-3; 7 bases fit TRBD1. Germline V CDR1 and CDR2: MNHEY, SVGAGI. The CDR3 covers 14 residues. J lost 7 bases, V lost 6 bases, and 9 bases had no gene match. CDR3 nucleotide sequence: TGTGCCAGCAGCCAGACAGGGTTGGGGAACACCATATATTTT. Amino acids: CASSQTGLGNTIYF.

This rearrangement joins TRBV19 to TRBJ2-7; 9 bases fit TRBD2. CDR1 and CDR2 from the germline V gene are LNHDA and SQIVND (reference sequence). This CDR3 is built from 14 residues. V lost 8 bases, J lost 1 base, and 6 bases stayed unmatched. This CDR3 is CASSAAGGSYEQYF. The CDR3 nucleotides are TGTGCCAGTTCAGCGGCGGGAGGGTCCTACGAGCAGTACTTC.

CDR3 DNA: TGTGCCAGCAGCTTGGTTGGCGGGCTAGCCAAAAACATTCAGTACTTC. Translated, it gives CASSLVGGLAKNIQYF. V is TRBV5-4 and J is TRBJ2-4, with D perhaps TRBD2 (5 bases). Germline CDR1 is SGHNT and CDR2 is YYREEE (reference sequence). Trimming removed 0 bases at V and 0 bases at J, with 10 bases between. The CDR3 sequence is 16 residues long.

This clone was observed once. J is TRBJ2-3 and V is TRBV7-3; 8 bases fit TRBD2. V dropped 0 bases and J dropped 2; count of bases not matched to a gene: 4. The CDR3 runs 16 residues. The V gene's germline CDR1 is SGHTA and CDR2 FQGTGA. Here the CDR3 DNA reads TGTGCCAGCAGCTTAACGCCAGCGGGGGCCACAGATACGCAGTATTTT. Residues: CASSLTPAGATDTQYF. Drawing the rest from reference TRBV7-3 and TRBJ2-3, the complete variable domain is GAGVSQTPSNKVTEKGKYVELRCDPISGHTALYWYRQSLGQGPEFLIYFQGTGAADDSGLPNDRFFAVRPEGSVSTLKIQRTERGDSAVYLCASSLTPAGATDTQYFGPGTRLTVL.

The V gene is TRBV7-2, the J gene TRBJ1-1; TRBD1 matches at 8 bases. V was clipped by 5 bases and J by 0 bases; unmatched bases: 8. CDR3 length: 16 residues. Germline V lookup: CDR1 SGHTA, CDR2 FQGNSA. In DNA, the CDR3 is TGTGCCAGCAGCCCCCAGGGGGCTCGGGTGAACACTGAAGCTTTCTTT. Translation gives CASSPQGARVNTEAFF.

V and J are TRBV29-1 and TRBJ2-3, with 7 bases identical to TRBD1. The length of the CDR3 is 13 residues. Germline CDR1 reads SQVTM; CDR2 reads ANQGSEA. Trimming at V came to 7 bases and at J to 5 bases, leaving 9 bases not matched to a gene. This chain's CDR3 is CSADRASRDTQYF. CDR3 coding DNA: TGCAGCGCAGACAGGGCATCTCGAGATACGCAGTATTTT.

The V call is TRBV5-1, the J call TRBJ2-1; D ambiguous. This CDR3 contains 16 residues. Germline-derived CDR1 and CDR2 are SGHRS and YFSETQ. The germline V and J ends were trimmed by 1 base and 0 bases, with 11 bases remaining between them. The CDR3 is CASSLRPVGSYNEQFF. For the CDR3, the DNA is TGCGCCAGCAGCTTGCGGCCAGTAGGCTCCTACAATGAGCAGTTCTTC.

The sample holds one count of this clone. The V gene is TRBV7-9, the J gene TRBJ2-3; D perhaps matches TRBD1 (6 bases). Per germline, CDR1 SEHNR and CDR2 FQNEAQ (reference sequence). Trimming removed 4 bases at V and 4 bases at J, with 15 bases between. This CDR3 is built from 15 residues. The CDR3: CASSSGGTGPDTQYF. CDR3 DNA: TGTGCCAGCAGCTCCGGAGGAACAGGGCCAGATACGCAGTATTTT.

V and J are TRBV28 and TRBJ1-5; TRBD1 might be the D (5 bases). CDR3 size: 17 residues. CDR1 is MDHEN, CDR2 SYDVKM, per germline. The V and J ends lost 6 bases and 1 base respectively, with 19 bases between them. DNA for the CDR3: TGTGCCAGCAGCCCCCCCCAGGGTGTGAGGAGCAATCAGCCCCAGCATTTT. It specifies CASSPPQGVRSNQPQHF.

This clone was seen once. This chain links TRBV27 with TRBJ2-3; 9 nucleotides agree with TRBD1. CDR1 is MNHEY and CDR2 is SMNVEV in the germline V gene (reference sequence). V was pared by 5 bases and J by 4 bases, with 7 bases of the junction left unmatched. The CDR3 has 15 residues. CDR3: CASSAYRGHPDTQYF. DNA for the CDR3: TGTGCCAGCAGTGCTTACAGGGGGCACCCAGATACGCAGTATTTT.

This clone was counted a few times. The rearrangement uses TRBV4-2 and TRBJ1-2, with TRBD1 matching 7 bases. The junction had 2 bases not matched to a gene; V was cut back by 2 bases and J by 2 bases. The CDR3 length is 14 residues. CDR1 is LGHNA, CDR2 YNFKEQ, per germline. The CDR3 loop is CASSQPTGNYGYTF. CDR3 sequence (DNA): TGTGCCAGCAGCCAACCGACAGGGAACTATGGCTACACCTTC.